One sample yielded the 11 T cell receptor beta chains listed below, sequenced in a study of T-cell memory formation after mild COVID-19. TCRdb ran MiXCR on the 5' RACE reads and lists one entry per CDR3 protein. The sample contains fewer than 550,000 distinct CDR3 sequences, around 19% of which appear only once. Sequencing used PBMCs or a T cell subset sorted from them (not recorded which). The receptors were gathered from an adult woman who had mild COVID-19 (a few samples of this study predate the infection). Cell type and time point are not known.

This chain uses TRBV9 with TRBJ2-5; D unresolved. This CDR3 region has 15 residues. V lost 4 bases and J lost 8, with 21 bases in between. The germline V gene encodes CDR1 SGDLS and CDR2 YYNGEE. The CDR3 DNA sequence: TGTGCCAGCAGCCCTAGAGGAGAGACTGAAGGAACCCAGTACTTC. Residues: CASSPRGETEGTQYF.

This clonotype showed up just a few times. The chain combines TRBV19 with TRBJ1-5; tentative D call: TRBD1 (5 bases). V was trimmed by 4 bases and J by 5 bases, leaving 15 bases between them. The V gene's germline CDR1 is LNHDA and CDR2 SQIVND (reference sequence). The CDR3 contains 15 residues. The CDR3 DNA reads as TGTGCCAGTAGTACAAGGGACCGACGACATCAGCCCCAGCATTTT. This gives the protein CASSTRDRRHQPQHF.

This clonotype was detected only a few times. The rearrangement links TRBV18 to TRBJ1-1; weak D call: TRBD1 (5 bases). Germline assignment: CDR1 KGHSH and CDR2 LQKENI. The CDR3 has 14 residues. The germline V and J ends were trimmed by 2 bases and 1 base, with 8 bases remaining between them. The CDR3, as DNA: TGTGCCAGCTCACCAGGGGCGGAGAACACTGAAGCTTTCTTT. This encodes CASSPGAENTEAFF.

This clonotype occurred a few times. The chain combines TRBV2 with TRBJ1-5, with 7 bases that match TRBD1. The germline CDR1 and CDR2 sequences are SNHLY and FYNNEI. The CDR3 is made up of 14 amino acids. V shed 5 bases, J shed 5 bases, and the junction held 6 bases outside the gene matches. DNA of the CDR3: TGTGCCAGCAGTTTGGACAGGCCGGATCAGCCCCAGCATTTT. It codes for CASSLDRPDQPQHF. The entire variable domain, with the rest obtained from reference TRBV2 and TRBJ1-5, is as follows: EPEVTQTPSHQVTQMGQEVILRCVPISNHLYFYWYRQILGQKVEFLVSFYNNEISEKSEIFDDQFSVERPDGSNFTLKIRSTKLEDSAMYFCASSLDRPDQPQHFGDGTRLSIL.

This rearrangement joins TRBV12-3 or TRBV12-4 to TRBJ1-1; maybe TRBD1 (6 bases). This CDR3 contains 18 residues. With 5 bases removed from V and 6 bases from J, the gap between germline ends came to 28 bases. Written as DNA, the CDR3 is TGTGCCAGCAGTGCCCTTAGGGCAGGGGATATCCTATTGGCTGAAGCTTTCTTT. It is translated as CASSALRAGDILLAEAFF.

The V call is TRBV12-3 or TRBV12-4, the J call TRBJ1-2; 9 bases are shared with TRBD1. The trim removed 6 bases at V and 2 bases at J, leaving 4 bases unmatched. The CDR3 length is 14 residues. CDR3 sequence: CASSGDRENYGYTF. Here the CDR3 DNA reads TGTGCCAGCAGCGGGGACAGGGAGAACTATGGCTACACCTTC.

This clonotype was picked up a small number of times. The chain has TRBV5-1 and TRBJ1-1; 9 positions agree with TRBD1. CDR3 length: 16 residues. Germline assignment: CDR1 SGHRS and CDR2 YFSETQ. V lost 0 bases, J lost 7 bases, and 10 bases stayed unmatched. CDR3 DNA: TGCGCCAGCAGCTTGGACCCGAGGACAGGGGAACGTGAAGCTTTCTTT. It encodes CASSLDPRTGEREAFF.

This clonotype was counted only a few times. The chain employs TRBV18 and TRBJ2-7; D perhaps matches TRBD2 (6 bases). V was shortened by 3 bases and J by 2 bases, with 11 bases between the two germline ends. CDR3 length: 14 residues. CDR1 and CDR2 (germline): KGHSH, LQKENI. CDR3: CASSPRDSAYEQYF. The CDR3 DNA is TGTGCCAGCTCACCCCGGGACTCCGCCTACGAGCAGTACTTC. The whole variable domain, filled in from reference TRBV18 and TRBJ2-7, reads NAGVMQNPRHLVRRRGQEARLRCSPMKGHSHVYWYRQLPEEGLKFMVYLQKENIIDESGMPKERFSAEFPKEGPSILRIQQVVRGDSAAYFCASSPRDSAYEQYFGPGTRLTVT.

The chain combines TRBV7-6 with TRBJ2-1, with 8 bases identical to TRBD1. The CDR3 covers 18 residues. Germline V gene sequence: CDR1 SGHVS, CDR2 FNYEAQ. V trimming: 0 bases; J trimming: 2 bases; junction bases outside the gene matches: 9. The CDR3 loop reads CASSLATGSGQAYNEQFF. For the CDR3, the DNA is TGTGCCAGCAGCTTAGCTACTGGTTCGGGACAGGCCTACAATGAGCAGTTCTTC.

The rearrangement uses TRBV6-6 and TRBJ1-5, with D unclear. The CDR3 contains 15 residues. The V end was cut by 0 bases, the J end by 3 bases, with 9 bases between. Germline CDR1 is MNHNY and CDR2 is SVGAGI (reference sequence). The CDR3 coding sequence is TGTGCCAGCAGTTACTCCGGACCGATCAATCAGCCCCAGCATTTT. The encoded protein is CASSYSGPINQPQHF.

The chain combines TRBV5-6 with TRBJ1-2; perhaps TRBD1 as D (6 bases). The CDR3 loop spans 14 amino acids. From germline, CDR1 is SGHDT and CDR2 YYEEEE. V lost 0 bases to trimming and J lost 6 bases, with 12 bases between them. The CDR3 here is CASSLAGERDGYTF. CDR3 DNA: TGTGCCAGCAGCTTGGCAGGGGAAAGGGATGGCTACACCTTC. Based on the CDR3 plus reference TRBV5-6 and TRBJ1-2, the full variable domain is DAGVTQSPTHLIKTRGQQVTLRCSPKSGHDTVSWYQQALGQGPQFIFQYYEEEERQRGNFPDRFSGHQFPNYSSELNVNALLLGDSALYLCASSLAGERDGYTFGSGTRLTVV.